One sample yielded the 16 T cell receptor beta chains listed below, sequenced in a study. TCRdb fed the RT-PCR reads into MiXCR, producing one record per CDR3 protein. The sample lists about 680,000 distinct CDR3 sequences; 14% were seen once. The sequenced sample consisted of memory CD4+ T cells from blood. These receptors were collected from a female donor in good health, serving as a healthy control.

DNA of the CDR3: TGTGCCAGCAGTTTGCCCTCGGGGACCCAGTACTTC. Protein: CASSLPSGTQYF. The chain employs TRBV6-2 or TRBV6-3 and TRBJ2-5; D is unclear. The CDR3 has 12 residues. V shed 4 bases and J shed 7 bases, with 10 bases lying between them. Germline V gene data show CDR1 as MNHEY and CDR2 as SVGEGT.

At least ten counts were recorded for this clonotype. V usage is TRBV29-1 and J usage is TRBJ1-2; no definite D call. Trimming removed 4 bases from V and 6 bases from J, with 9 bases in between. CDR1 and CDR2 from the germline V gene are SQVTM and ANQGSEA. This CDR3 is 11 amino acids long. For the CDR3, the DNA is TGCAGCGTTGGCAGTCCGCATGGCTACACCTTC. This gives the protein CSVGSPHGYTF.

A word on this clonotype: A junction end diverges from the germline sequence, so it may reflect a read error. CDR3 in DNA: TGTGCCAGCAGACGACAGACTCCCCTAGAGCTAGACTTC. Translating it yields CASRRQTPLELDF. This chain uses TRBV12-3 or TRBV12-4 with TRBJ2-7; a possible D gene is TRBD1 (5 bases). The CDR3 extends over 13 amino acids.

This clonotype was recorded a few times. The chain is built from TRBV20-1 and TRBJ1-2; no reliable D call. Trimming removed 7 bases at V and 1 base at J, with 16 bases between. Per the germline V gene, CDR1 is DFQATT and CDR2 is SNEGSKA (reference sequence). The CDR3 consists of 14 residues. The CDR3 region is CSVAPGSFNYGYTF. The DNA for the CDR3 is TGCAGTGTCGCCCCGGGCTCTTTTAACTATGGCTACACCTTC.

There are many counts of this clonotype. The chain is built from TRBV5-1 and TRBJ2-7, with TRBD2 identical over 10 bases. The CDR3 is 14 amino acids. Looked up from germline, CDR1 is SGHRS and CDR2 is YFSETQ. Unmatched junction bases numbered 5, after V lost 3 bases and J lost 5 bases. CDR3 coding DNA: TGCGCCAGCAGCTCCACTAGCGGGACCCACGAGCAGTACTTC. Translation gives CASSSTSGTHEQYF.

This clonotype was recorded at least ten times. The chain employs TRBV5-1 and TRBJ2-7, with 7 nucleotides matching TRBD2. V shed 4 bases, J shed 0 bases, and the junction held 4 bases outside the gene matches. In germline, CDR1 is SGHRS, CDR2 YFSETQ. The CDR3 covers 14 residues. The CDR3 reads CASSASGTSYEQYF. CDR3 DNA sequence: TGCGCCAGCAGCGCGAGCGGGACCTCCTACGAGCAGTACTTC.

The genes are TRBV5-1 and TRBJ2-1; TRBD2 matches at 12 bases. This CDR3 is 17 amino acids long. Germline trimming cut 2 bases from V and 2 bases from J; bases unmatched to any gene: 5. Per germline, CDR1 SGHRS and CDR2 YFSETQ. The CDR3 protein is CASSFGLAGTTYNEQFF. The CDR3 bases are TGCGCCAGCAGCTTCGGACTAGCGGGGACGACCTACAATGAGCAGTTCTTC.

The rearrangement uses TRBV2 and TRBJ2-4; D is unresolved. CDR1 and CDR2 from the germline V gene are SNHLY and FYNNEI. The V gene lost 8 bases and the J gene lost 7 bases, with 24 bases spanning the gap. This CDR3 is 16 amino acids long. The chain's CDR3 is CASSATFKIPPNIQYF. In nucleotides, the CDR3 is TGTGCCAGCTCCGCGACCTTCAAGATACCCCCGAACATTCAGTACTTC.

The chain combines TRBV12-3 or TRBV12-4 with TRBJ2-3; the match to TRBD2 covers 11 bases. CDR3 length equals 17 residues. Germline trimming cut 3 bases from V and 4 bases from J; bases unmatched to any gene: 9. The CDR3 spells CASSFGSGGAGSDTQYF. Here the CDR3 DNA reads TGTGCCAGCAGTTTCGGTAGCGGGGGGGCGGGTTCAGATACGCAGTATTTT.

This clonotype was picked up a small number of times. The gene calls are TRBV7-2 and TRBJ2-1; TRBD2 might be the D (5 bases). CDR3 length: 13 residues. The germline V gene has CDR1 SGHTA and CDR2 FQGNSA. Trimming stripped 1 base from V and 9 bases from J, with 10 bases between. The CDR3 DNA reads as TGTGCCAGCAGCTTAGTCTCGAGCGGTGAGCAGTTCTTC. Its protein is CASSLVSSGEQFF.

The chain's CDR3 is CASSLAGLAGVGSYEQYF. CDR3 nucleotide sequence: TGTGCCAGCAGCTTGGCGGGACTAGCGGGAGTGGGATCCTACGAGCAGTACTTC. This rearrangement joins TRBV5-5 to TRBJ2-7, with TRBD2 matching 14 bases. The germline V gene has CDR1 SGHKS and CDR2 YYEKEE (reference sequence). This CDR3 region has 18 residues. The J segment lost 1 base and the V segment lost 0 bases, leaving 6 bases of the junction unmatched.

The genes are TRBV5-1 and TRBJ1-5; D is unclear. In germline, CDR1 is SGHRS, CDR2 YFSETQ. V dropped 0 bases and J dropped 5 bases, with 12 bases sitting between them. The CDR3 sequence is 15 residues long. The CDR3 region is CASSLGGLGYQPQHF. DNA for the CDR3: TGCGCCAGCAGCTTGGGCGGATTGGGTTATCAGCCCCAGCATTTT.

A few counts support this clonotype. The chain carries TRBV7-9 and TRBJ2-1; 13 nucleotides line up with TRBD2. There are 18 residues in the CDR3. Germline CDR1 is SEHNR and CDR2 is FQNEAQ (reference sequence). The trim removed 8 bases at V and 1 base at J, leaving 11 bases unmatched. The CDR3 loop reads CASDPTSGRHRSYNEQFF. The CDR3, as DNA: TGTGCCAGCGACCCGACTAGCGGGAGGCACCGATCCTACAATGAGCAGTTCTTC.

This clonotype has at least ten counts. The V gene is TRBV29-1, the J gene TRBJ1-1; 9 nucleotides agree with TRBD1. Germline V gene sequence: CDR1 SQVTM, CDR2 ANQGSEA. This CDR3 is built from 14 residues. J lost 5 bases, V lost 6 bases, and 10 bases had no gene match. Written as DNA, the CDR3 is TGCAGCGTGGGACCGACAGGGGGTAGGACTGAAGCTTTCTTT. Protein: CSVGPTGGRTEAFF.

A few counts support this clonotype. The chain combines TRBV19 with TRBJ2-3; TRBD1 might be the D (5 bases). V lost 8 bases to trimming and J lost 2 bases, with 23 bases between them. This CDR3 comprises 17 residues. Looked up from germline, CDR1 is LNHDA and CDR2 is SQIVND (reference sequence). The CDR3 bases are TGTGCCAGTGGCCATGAGACGGGCAGGGAAGTCACAGATACGCAGTATTTT. Translating it yields CASGHETGREVTDTQYF.

The CDR3 DNA reads as TGTGCCACCAGTGATTCAACGGTAGAGTACTTC. It encodes CATSDSTVEYF. The chain uses TRBV24-1 and TRBJ2-7; D is unresolved. The V end was cut by 2 bases, the J end by 11 bases, with 9 bases between. This CDR3 spans 11 amino acids. From germline, CDR1 is KGHDR and CDR2 SFDVKD.